Sequencing of this TCR beta chain was carried out in a study of control samples from healthy donors and cancer patients. Here immunoSEQ multiplex PCR was the method, and the copy in TCRdb shows in-frame clones only, minus some. This table holds 250,000 to 300,000 clones, around 79% found once. Germline CDR1 LNHDA, CDR2 SQIVND (reference sequence). The CDR3 has 17 amino acids. V shed 4 bases, J shed 7 bases, and the junction held 13 bases outside the gene matches. Sequencing input: PBMCs. This chain uses TRBV19 with TRBJ2-3; TRBD2 aligns across 11 bases. This clonotype was obtained from a woman aged 55-69 years with lung cancer. Here the CDR3 reads CASSTSHSGGVRNTQYF. The CDR3 DNA is TGTGCCAGTAGTACCTCCCATAGCGGGGGGGTAAGAAATACGCAGTATTTT.